The subject of this entry is one T cell receptor (beta chain). The data stem from a study of blood T cell repertoires in COVID-19. About the research overall: Spain, Italy and the United States supplied samples that represented acute and convalescent COVID-19. Sample material is recorded as cDNA or gDNA derived from T cells, B-cell-depleted T cells, or PBMCs.

This CDR3 has 14 residues. Germline V lookup: CDR1 MNHEY, CDR2 SVGAGI. V lost 5 bases and J lost 4, with 11 bases in between. Under the authors' procedure: Estimation of nucleated cell counts was performed using reference gene primer amplification. Repertoires were generated with immunoSEQ multiplex PCR, while TCRdb's copy carries only in-frame clones and drops some. Clonal size and the V and J genes are those of that table, whereas D and trimming came from the DNA. Among roughly 250,000 clones listed, around nine tenths were seen once. Sequenced input: peripheral blood. This chain joins TRBV6-5 and TRBJ1-4; perhaps TRBD1 as D (5 bases). The sequence was obtained from a woman aged 40 to 50 who had recovered from COVID-19. The CDR3 protein is CASSRTGVNEKLFF. CDR3 nucleotides: TGTGCCAGCAGTCGGACGGGGGTTAATGAAAAACTGTTTTTT.